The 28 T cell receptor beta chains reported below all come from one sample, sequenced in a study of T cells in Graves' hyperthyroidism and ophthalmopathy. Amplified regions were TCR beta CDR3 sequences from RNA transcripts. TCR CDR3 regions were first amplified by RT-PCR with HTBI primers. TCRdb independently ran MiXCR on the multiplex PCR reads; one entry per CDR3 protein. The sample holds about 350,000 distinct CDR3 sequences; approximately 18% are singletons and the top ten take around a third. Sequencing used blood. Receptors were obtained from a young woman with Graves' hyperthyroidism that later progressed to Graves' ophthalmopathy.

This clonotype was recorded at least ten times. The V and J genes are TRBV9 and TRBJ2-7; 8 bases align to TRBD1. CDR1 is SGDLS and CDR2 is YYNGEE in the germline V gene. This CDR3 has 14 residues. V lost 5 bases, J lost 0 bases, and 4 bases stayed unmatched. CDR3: CASSNGQGSYEQYF. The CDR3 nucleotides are TGTGCCAGCAGTAATGGACAGGGCTCCTACGAGCAGTACTTC.

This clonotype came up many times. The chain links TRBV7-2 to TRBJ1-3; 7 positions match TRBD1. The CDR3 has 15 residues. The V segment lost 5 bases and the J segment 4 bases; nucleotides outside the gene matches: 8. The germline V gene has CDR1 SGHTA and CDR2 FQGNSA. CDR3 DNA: TGTGCCAGCAGCCAACAGGGGTATGGAGGAAACACCATATATTTT. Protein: CASSQQGYGGNTIYF.

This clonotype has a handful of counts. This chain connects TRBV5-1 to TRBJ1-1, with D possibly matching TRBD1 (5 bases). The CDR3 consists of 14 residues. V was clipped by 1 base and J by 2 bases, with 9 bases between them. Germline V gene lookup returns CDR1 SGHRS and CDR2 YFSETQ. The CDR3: CASSLFQGNTEAFF. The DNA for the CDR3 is TGCGCCAGCAGCTTGTTCCAGGGCAACACTGAAGCTTTCTTT.

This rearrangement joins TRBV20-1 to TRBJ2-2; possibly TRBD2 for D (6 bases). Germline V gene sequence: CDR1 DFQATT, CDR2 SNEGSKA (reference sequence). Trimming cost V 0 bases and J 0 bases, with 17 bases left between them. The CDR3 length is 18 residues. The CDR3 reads CSARDFRGDASNTGELFF. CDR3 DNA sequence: TGCAGTGCTAGAGATTTCCGCGGGGATGCTTCGAACACCGGGGAGCTGTTTTTT.

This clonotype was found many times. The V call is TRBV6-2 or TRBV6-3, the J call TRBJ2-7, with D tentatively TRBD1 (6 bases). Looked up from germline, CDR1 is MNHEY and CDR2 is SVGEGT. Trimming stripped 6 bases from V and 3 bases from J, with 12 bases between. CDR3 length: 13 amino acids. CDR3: CASRPGAYYEQYF. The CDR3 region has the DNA TGTGCCAGCAGGCCAGGGGCATACTACGAGCAGTACTTC.

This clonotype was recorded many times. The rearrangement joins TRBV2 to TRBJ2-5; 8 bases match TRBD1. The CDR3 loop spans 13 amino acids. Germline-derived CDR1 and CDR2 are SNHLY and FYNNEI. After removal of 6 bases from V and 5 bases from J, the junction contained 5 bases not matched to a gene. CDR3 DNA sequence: TGTGCCAGCAGAGCAGACAGGGGCGAGACCCAGTACTTC. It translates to CASRADRGETQYF.

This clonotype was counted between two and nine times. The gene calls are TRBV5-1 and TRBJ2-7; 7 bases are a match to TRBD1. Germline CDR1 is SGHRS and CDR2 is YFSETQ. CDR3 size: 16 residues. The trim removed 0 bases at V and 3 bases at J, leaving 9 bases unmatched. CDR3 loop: CASSLGIDRANYEQYF. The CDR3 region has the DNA TGCGCCAGCAGCTTGGGCATTGACAGGGCTAACTACGAGCAGTACTTC.

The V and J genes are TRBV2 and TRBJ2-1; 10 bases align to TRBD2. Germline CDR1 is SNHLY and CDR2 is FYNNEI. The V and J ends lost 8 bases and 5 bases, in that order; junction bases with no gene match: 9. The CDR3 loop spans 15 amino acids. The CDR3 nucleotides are TGTGCCAGCGGGGGTAGCGGGGGGATCCACAATGAGCAGTTCTTC. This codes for CASGGSGGIHNEQFF.

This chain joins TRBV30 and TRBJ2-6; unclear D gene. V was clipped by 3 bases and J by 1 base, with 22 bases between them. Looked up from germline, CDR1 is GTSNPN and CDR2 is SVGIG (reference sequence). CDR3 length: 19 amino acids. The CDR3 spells CAWSPKGYGPTSGANVLTF. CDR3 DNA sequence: TGTGCCTGGAGCCCAAAAGGTTATGGCCCGACTTCTGGGGCCAACGTCCTGACTTTC.

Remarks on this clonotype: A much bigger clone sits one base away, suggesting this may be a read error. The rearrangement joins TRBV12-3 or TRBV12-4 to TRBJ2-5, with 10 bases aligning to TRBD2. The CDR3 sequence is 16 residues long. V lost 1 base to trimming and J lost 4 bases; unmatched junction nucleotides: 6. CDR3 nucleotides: TGTGCCAGCAGTTTAGGACCGGTAGCGGGGGGAGAGACCCAGTACTTC. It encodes CASSLGPVAGGETQYF.

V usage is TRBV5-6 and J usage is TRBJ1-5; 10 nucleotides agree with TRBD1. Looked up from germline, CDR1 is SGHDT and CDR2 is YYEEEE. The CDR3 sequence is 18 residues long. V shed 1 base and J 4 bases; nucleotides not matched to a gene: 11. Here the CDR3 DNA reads TGTGCCAGCAGCTTGTTTGGAGACAGGGGGCTCATTAATCAGCCCCAGCATTTT. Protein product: CASSLFGDRGLINQPQHF.

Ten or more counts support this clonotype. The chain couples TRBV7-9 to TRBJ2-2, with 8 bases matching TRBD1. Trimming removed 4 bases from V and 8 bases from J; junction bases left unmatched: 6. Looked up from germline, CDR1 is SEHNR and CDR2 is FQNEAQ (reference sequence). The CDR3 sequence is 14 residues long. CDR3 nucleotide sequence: TGTGCCAGCAGCTCCTGGACAGGGACAGGGGAGCTGTTTTTT. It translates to CASSSWTGTGELFF.

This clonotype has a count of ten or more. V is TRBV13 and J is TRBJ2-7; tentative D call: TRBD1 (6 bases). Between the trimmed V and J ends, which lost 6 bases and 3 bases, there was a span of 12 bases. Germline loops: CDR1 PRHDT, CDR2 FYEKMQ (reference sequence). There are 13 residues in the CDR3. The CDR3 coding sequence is TGTGCCAGCAGGATAGGACAGAACTACGAGCAGTACTTC. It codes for CASRIGQNYEQYF.

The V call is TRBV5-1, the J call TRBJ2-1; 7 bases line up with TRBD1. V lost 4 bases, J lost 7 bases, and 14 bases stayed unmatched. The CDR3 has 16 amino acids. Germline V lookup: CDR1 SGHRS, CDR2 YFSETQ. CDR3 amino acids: CASSPYAGGRGNEQFF. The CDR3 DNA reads TGCGCCAGCAGCCCCTACGCAGGGGGTCGGGGTAATGAGCAGTTCTTC. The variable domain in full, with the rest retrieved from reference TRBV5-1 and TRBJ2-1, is KAGVTQTPRYLIKTRGQQVTLSCSPISGHRSVSWYQQTPGQGLQFLFEYFSETQRNKGNFPGRFSGRQFSNSRSEMNVSTLELGDSALYLCASSPYAGGRGNEQFFGPGTRLTVL.

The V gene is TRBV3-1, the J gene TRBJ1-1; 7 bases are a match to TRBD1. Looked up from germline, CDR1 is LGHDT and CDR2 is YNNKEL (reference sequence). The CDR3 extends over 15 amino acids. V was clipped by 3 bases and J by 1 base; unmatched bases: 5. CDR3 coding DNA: TGTGCCAGCAGCCATCTGGGACAGAGGAACACTGAAGCTTTCTTT. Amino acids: CASSHLGQRNTEAFF.

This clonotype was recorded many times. In DNA form, the CDR3 reads TGTGCCAGCAGTTTAGGACAGGGTAGTGAAAAACTGTTTTTT. This codes for CASSLGQGSEKLFF. The chain recombines TRBV12-3 or TRBV12-4 with TRBJ1-4; 7 nucleotides line up with TRBD1. The junction had 3 bases not matched to a gene; V was cut back by 1 base and J by 7 bases. The CDR3 consists of 14 residues.

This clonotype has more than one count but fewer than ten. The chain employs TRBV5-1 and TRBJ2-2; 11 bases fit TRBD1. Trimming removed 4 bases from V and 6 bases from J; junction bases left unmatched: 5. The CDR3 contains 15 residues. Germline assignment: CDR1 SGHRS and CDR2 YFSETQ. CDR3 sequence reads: CASSAGQGAPGELFF. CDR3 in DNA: TGCGCCAGCAGCGCCGGACAGGGGGCTCCCGGGGAGCTGTTTTTT.

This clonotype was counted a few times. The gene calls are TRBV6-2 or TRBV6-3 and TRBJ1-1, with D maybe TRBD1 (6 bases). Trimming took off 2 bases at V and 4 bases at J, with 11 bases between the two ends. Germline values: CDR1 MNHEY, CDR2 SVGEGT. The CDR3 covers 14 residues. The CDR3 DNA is TGTGCCAGCAGTTACACCGCAGGGGCCACTGAAGCTTTCTTT. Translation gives CASSYTAGATEAFF.

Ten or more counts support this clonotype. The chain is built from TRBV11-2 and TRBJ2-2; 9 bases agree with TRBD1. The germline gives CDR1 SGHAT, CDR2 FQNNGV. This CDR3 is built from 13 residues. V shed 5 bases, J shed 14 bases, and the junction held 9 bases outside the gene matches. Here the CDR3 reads CASSPSDRGSLFF. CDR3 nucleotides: TGTGCCAGCAGCCCCTCGGACAGGGGAAGTCTGTTTTTT.

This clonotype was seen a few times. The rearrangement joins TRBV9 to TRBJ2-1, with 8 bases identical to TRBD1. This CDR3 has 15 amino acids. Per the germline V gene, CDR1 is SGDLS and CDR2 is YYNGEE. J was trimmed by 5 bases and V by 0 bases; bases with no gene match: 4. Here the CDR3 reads CASSVAGQGDNEQFF. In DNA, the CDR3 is TGTGCCAGCAGCGTAGCTGGACAGGGAGACAATGAGCAGTTCTTC.

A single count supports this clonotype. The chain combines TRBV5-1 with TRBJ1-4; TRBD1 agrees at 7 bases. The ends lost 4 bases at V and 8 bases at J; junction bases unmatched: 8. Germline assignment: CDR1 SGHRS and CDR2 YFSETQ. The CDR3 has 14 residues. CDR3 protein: CASSADRDGEKLFF. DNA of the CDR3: TGCGCCAGCAGCGCCGACAGGGATGGGGAAAAACTGTTTTTT.

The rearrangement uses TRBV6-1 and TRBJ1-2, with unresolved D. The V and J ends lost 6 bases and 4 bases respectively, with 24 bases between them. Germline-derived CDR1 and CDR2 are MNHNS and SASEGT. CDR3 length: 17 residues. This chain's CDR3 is CASRGFSVSGFSYGYTF. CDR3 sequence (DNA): TGTGCCAGCAGAGGGTTCTCGGTCTCGGGGTTCTCCTATGGCTACACCTTC.

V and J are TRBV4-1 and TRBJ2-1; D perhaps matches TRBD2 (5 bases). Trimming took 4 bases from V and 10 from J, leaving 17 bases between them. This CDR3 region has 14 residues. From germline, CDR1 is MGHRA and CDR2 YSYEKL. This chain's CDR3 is CASSRLRLAGEQFF. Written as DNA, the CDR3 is TGCGCCAGCAGCCGACTTCGGCTAGCCGGCGAGCAGTTCTTC.

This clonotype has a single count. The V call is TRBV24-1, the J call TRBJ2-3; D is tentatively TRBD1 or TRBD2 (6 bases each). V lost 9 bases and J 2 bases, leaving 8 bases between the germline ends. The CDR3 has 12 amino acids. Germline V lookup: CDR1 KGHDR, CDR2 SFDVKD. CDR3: CATGGLTDTQYF. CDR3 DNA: TGTGCCACCGGGGGGCTCACAGATACGCAGTATTTT.

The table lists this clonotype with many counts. CDR3 in DNA: TGCAGTGGGCTGAGGGGCGGTAATCAGCCCCAGCATTTT. It is translated as CSGLRGGNQPQHF. This chain uses TRBV20-1 with TRBJ1-5, with TRBD1 as a possible D gene (5 bases). V shed 7 bases and J shed 4 bases, with 14 bases lying between them. Germline loops: CDR1 DFQATT, CDR2 SNEGSKA (reference sequence). The CDR3 totals 13 residues.

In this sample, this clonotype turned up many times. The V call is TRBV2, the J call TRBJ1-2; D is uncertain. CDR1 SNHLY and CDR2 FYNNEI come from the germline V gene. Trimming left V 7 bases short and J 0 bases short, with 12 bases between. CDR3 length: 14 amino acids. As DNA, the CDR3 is TGTGCCAGCATGTTGGCAGAAGCTAACTATGGCTACACCTTC. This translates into CASMLAEANYGYTF.

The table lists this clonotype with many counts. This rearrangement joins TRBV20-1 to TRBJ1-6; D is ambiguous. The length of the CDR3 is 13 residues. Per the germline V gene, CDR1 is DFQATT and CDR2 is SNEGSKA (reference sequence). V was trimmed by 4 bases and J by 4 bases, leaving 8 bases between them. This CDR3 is CSAKAFYNSPLHF. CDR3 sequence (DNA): TGCAGTGCTAAGGCGTTTTATAATTCACCCCTCCACTTT.

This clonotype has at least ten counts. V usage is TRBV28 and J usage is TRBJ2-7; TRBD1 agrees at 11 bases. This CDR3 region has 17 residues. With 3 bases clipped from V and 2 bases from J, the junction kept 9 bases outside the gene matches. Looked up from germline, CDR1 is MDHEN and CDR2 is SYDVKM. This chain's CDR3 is CASSFVDQGQGAYEQYF. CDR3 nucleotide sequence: TGTGCCAGCAGTTTTGTGGACCAGGGACAGGGGGCCTACGAGCAGTACTTC.